These 6 T cell receptor beta chains were all obtained from the same sample, sequenced in a study of regulatory T cells in long-lasting Graves disease. Libraries of TCR beta came from iRepertoire HTBI primers plus Arm-PCR of CDR3 regions. From the multiplex PCR reads, TCRdb called clonotypes with MiXCR, one entry per CDR3 protein. The sample holds about 440,000 distinct CDR3 sequences; roughly 15% are singletons and the top ten take about 11%. Stated time point: newly diagnosed GD, antithyroid drugs for less than 3 months. PBMCs provided the RNA from which the TCR library was made. The sample also formed part of further work on T cells in Graves' hyperthyroidism and ophthalmopathy.

The source was peripheral blood mononuclear cells (PBMCs), collected at new diagnosis, from a patient treated with antithyroid drugs. These receptors were taken from a woman in her twenties or thirties with Graves disease.

In this sample, this clonotype turned up many times. The genes are TRBV28 and TRBJ1-2, with D perhaps TRBD1 (5 bases). The V end was cut by 2 bases, the J end by 8 bases, with 24 bases between. Germline V gives CDR1 MDHEN, CDR2 SYDVKM. The CDR3 covers 17 residues. DNA of the CDR3: TGTGCCAGCAGTTTAGCAGGGCTCCCTTTGAGGGAATGGGGCTACACCTTC. Its translation: CASSLAGLPLREWGYTF.

This clonotype appeared a few times. J is TRBJ1-5 and V is TRBV19, with D possibly matching TRBD1 (5 bases). Trimming stripped 6 bases from V and 4 bases from J, with 13 bases between. Germline V gene sequence: CDR1 LNHDA, CDR2 SQIVND (reference sequence). The CDR3 has 14 amino acids. The CDR3 nucleotides are TGTGCCAGTAGACCTCACGGGGGAAATCAGCCCCAGCATTTT. This encodes CASRPHGGNQPQHF.

Ten or more counts support this clonotype. The chain carries TRBV28 and TRBJ1-4, with TRBD1 matching 9 bases. CDR1 MDHEN and CDR2 SYDVKM come from the germline V gene. CDR3 length: 17 amino acids. With V trimmed by 6 bases and J by 3 bases, 11 bases remained unmatched. This chain's CDR3 is CASRSPTGGISNEKLFF. The CDR3 DNA reads TGTGCCAGCAGATCTCCGACAGGGGGGATATCTAATGAAAAACTGTTTTTT. The full variable domain, completed using reference TRBV28 and TRBJ1-4, is DVKVTQSSRYLVKRTGEKVFLECVQDMDHENMFWYRQDPGLGLRLIYFSYDVKMKEKGDIPEGYSVSREKKERFSLILESASTNQTSMYLCASRSPTGGISNEKLFFGSGTQLSVL.

This clonotype showed up many times. The rearrangement joins TRBV12-5 to TRBJ1-1; 9 bases match TRBD1. The germline V gene has CDR1 LGHNT and CDR2 FRNRAP. This CDR3 contains 17 residues. After removal of 5 bases from V and 4 bases from J, the junction contained 14 bases not matched to a gene. CDR3 DNA: TGTGCTAGTGGTCAGTCCTTCCTCGGGACAGGGACCACTGAAGCTTTCTTT. Translated, it gives CASGQSFLGTGTTEAFF.

This clonotype came up many times. V usage is TRBV20-1 and J usage is TRBJ2-4; D not resolved. V gave up 4 bases and J gave up 0 bases, with 13 bases separating them. Germline CDR1 is DFQATT and CDR2 is SNEGSKA (reference sequence). The CDR3 is 15 residues long. CDR3 region: CSANSADLAKNIQYF. Written as DNA, the CDR3 is TGCAGTGCTAATAGTGCGGACCTAGCCAAAAACATTCAGTACTTC.

Of note for this clonotype: A read error may be the cause here, since a much bigger clone is one base away. The chain combines TRBV27 with TRBJ2-3; perhaps TRBD2 as D (6 bases). CDR1 and CDR2 (germline): MNHEY, SMNVEV (reference sequence). The length of the CDR3 is 17 residues. The CDR3 DNA is TGTGCCGGCAGTTTATCGAACCCAGCGGGTGGTACAGATACGCAGTATTTT. It codes for CAGSLSNPAGGTDTQYF.